This is a list of T cell receptor beta chains from one sample in a study of shared clonotypes between healthy human individuals. Here immunoSEQ multiplex PCR was the method, and the copy in TCRdb shows in-frame clones only, minus some. This table holds a few hundred thousand clones, roughly 97% found once. The specimen sequenced was naive CD4+ T cells sorted from blood. Receptors originate from a woman aged 25 to 45 in good health. The CDR3 runs from the conserved cysteine through the conserved F or W. Each record gives: J gene, D gene, clone size, V gene, CDR3 protein, CDR3 DNA. A D gene is named only where the DNA matches it firmly. Size is omitted from some rows. Given values are once, few, many or a class for expanded clones.

j_call: TRBJ2-5
d_call: TRBD2
clone_size: once
v_call: TRBV28
cdr3_aa: CASSFTTSGRKTQYF
cdr3_nt: TGTGCCAGCAGTTTTACTACTAGCGGGAGGAAGACCCAGTACTTC

j_call: TRBJ2-1
d_call: TRBD2
clone_size: NA
v_call: TRBV19
cdr3_aa: CASNPGLAINEQFF
cdr3_nt: TGTGCCAGTAACCCGGGACTAGCTATCAATGAGCAGTTCTTC

j_call: TRBJ2-5
d_call: NA
clone_size: once
v_call: TRBV7-6
cdr3_aa: CASSLGPGRETQYF
cdr3_nt: TGTGCCAGCAGCTTGGGACCAGGGCGGGAGACCCAGTACTTC

j_call: TRBJ2-3
d_call: TRBD1
clone_size: NA
v_call: TRBV19
cdr3_aa: CASRGTGLDTQYF
cdr3_nt: TGTGCCAGTAGGGGGACAGGACTGGATACGCAGTATTTT

j_call: TRBJ2-6
d_call: NA
clone_size: NA
v_call: TRBV7-9
cdr3_aa: CASSFAGANVLTF
cdr3_nt: TGTGCCAGCAGCTTTGCGGGGGCCAACGTCCTGACTTTC

j_call: TRBJ2-7
d_call: TRBD1
clone_size: NA
v_call: TRBV28
cdr3_aa: CASSRPGQGVYEQYF
cdr3_nt: TGTGCCAGCAGTCGGCCGGGACAGGGGGTTTACGAGCAGTACTTC

j_call: TRBJ2-6
d_call: NA
clone_size: NA
v_call: TRBV19
cdr3_aa: CASRVLGRGGSGANVLTF
cdr3_nt: TGTGCCAGTAGGGTCTTGGGCAGGGGAGGCTCTGGGGCCAACGTCCTGACTTTC

j_call: TRBJ2-7
d_call: NA
clone_size: NA
v_call: TRBV28
cdr3_aa: CASSQTGLRYEQYF
cdr3_nt: TGTGCCAGCAGTCAAACGGGACTTCGCTACGAGCAGTACTTC

j_call: TRBJ2-2
d_call: NA
clone_size: once
v_call: TRBV27
cdr3_aa: CASSSRRGRIGELFF
cdr3_nt: TGTGCCAGCAGTTCAAGGAGGGGGCGGATCGGGGAGCTGTTTTTT

j_call: TRBJ2-7
d_call: NA
clone_size: NA
v_call: TRBV28
cdr3_aa: CASSLSGTQYEQYF
cdr3_nt: TGTGCCAGCAGTTTATCCGGGACGCAGTACGAGCAGTACTTC

j_call: TRBJ1-4
d_call: NA
clone_size: NA
v_call: TRBV29-1
cdr3_aa: CSALGTPREKLFF
cdr3_nt: TGCAGCGCTCTAGGGACACCTCGGGAGAAACTGTTTTTT

j_call: TRBJ2-1
d_call: NA
clone_size: NA
v_call: TRBV9
cdr3_aa: CASSPSPRPELHSEGEQFF
cdr3_nt: TGTGCCAGCAGCCCTTCCCCGAGACCCGAGCTACATAGCGAGGGTGAGCAGTTCTTC

j_call: TRBJ1-1
d_call: NA
clone_size: NA
v_call: TRBV2
cdr3_aa: CASEAGREAEAFF
cdr3_nt: TGTGCCAGTGAAGCGGGCAGGGAAGCTGAAGCTTTCTTT

j_call: TRBJ2-5
d_call: NA
clone_size: NA
v_call: TRBV7-2
cdr3_aa: CASSFTAGTLQETQYF
cdr3_nt: TGTGCCAGCAGCTTCACCGCCGGGACACTCCAAGAGACCCAGTACTTC

j_call: TRBJ2-2
d_call: NA
clone_size: NA
v_call: TRBV4-1
cdr3_aa: CASSQYGPPRVNTGELFF
cdr3_nt: TGCGCCAGCAGCCAATACGGCCCCCCCAGGGTCAACACCGGGGAGCTGTTTTTT

j_call: TRBJ1-1
d_call: NA
clone_size: NA
v_call: TRBV2
cdr3_aa: CASRYTEAFF
cdr3_nt: TGTGCCAGCAGGTACACTGAAGCTTTCTTT